Listed below are T cell receptor beta chains from one sample, sequenced in a study of cytomegalovirus exposure and HLA in healthy donors. Some clones are missing from TCRdb's copy, which holds only in-frame ones; the method was immunoSEQ multiplex PCR. Of about 220,000 clones in the sample, almost 90% were seen once. Sequences were obtained from PBMCs. These receptors originate from a woman under 30 in good health and CMV-seronegative. Each CDR3 is given with its conserved first and last residue. D genes are given only for firm matches. Only part of the rows carry a size: once, few, many, or a class if the clone is expanded.

d_call	clone_size	v_call	j_call	cdr3_nt	cdr3_aa
NA	NA	TRBV2	TRBJ2-5	TGTGCCAGCAGGGCAGGGTGGGAGACCCAGTACTTC	CASRAGWETQYF
TRBD2	NA	TRBV4-2	TRBJ2-4	TGTGCCAGCAGCCACAAACTAGCGGGAGGGGCCAAAAACATTCAGTACTTC	CASSHKLAGGAKNIQYF
NA	once	TRBV2	TRBJ2-5	TGTGCCAGCAGTGCCCCGAACAGGGAGACCCAGTACTTC	CASSAPNRETQYF
NA	few	TRBV7-2	TRBJ2-7	TGTGCCAGCAGCTTATCCGGGATATCATTGACCGAGCAGTACTTC	CASSLSGISLTEQYF
TRBD2	medium-sized	TRBV6-1	TRBJ2-7	TGTGCCAGCAGTGATCCCAGCGGGGTAGCCTACGAGCAGTACTTC	CASSDPSGVAYEQYF
TRBD1	NA	TRBV6-5	TRBJ2-7	TGTGCCAGCAGTTACTCGACAGGGGAGCAGTACTTC	CASSYSTGEQYF
NA	NA	TRBV5-1	TRBJ2-5	TGCGCCAGCAGCCGGACAAATCAAGAGACCCAGTACTTC	CASSRTNQETQYF
NA	NA	TRBV5-1	TRBJ1-4	TGCGCCAGCAGCTTGGAAGGGGGACGCGAAAAACTGTTTTTT	CASSLEGGREKLFF
NA	NA	TRBV30	TRBJ2-7	TGTGCCTGGAACTCCTACAGCTCCTACGAGCAGTACTTC	CAWNSYSSYEQYF
NA	NA	TRBV2	TRBJ1-1	TGTGCCAGCAGACTTGACACATTAAACACTGAAGCTTTCTTT	CASRLDTLNTEAFF
NA	NA	TRBV7-2	TRBJ2-3	TGTGCCAGCAGCTTAGGGACAGTGAGCACAGATACGCAGTATTTT	CASSLGTVSTDTQYF
NA	NA	TRBV27	TRBJ2-1	TGTGCCAGCAGTTTGGGGGCGTACAATGAGCAGTTCTTC	CASSLGAYNEQFF
TRBD1	NA	TRBV18	TRBJ1-1	TGTGCCAGCTCCAGAGACAGGGGCACTGAAGCTTTCTTT	CASSRDRGTEAFF
NA	NA	TRBV30	TRBJ1-2	TGTGCCTGGGCCCCCGAGCTTAGCTATGGCTACACCTTC	CAWAPELSYGYTF
TRBD2	NA	TRBV27	TRBJ2-1	TGTGCCAGCAGTCTAGCGGGAATAAATGAGCAGTTCTTC	CASSLAGINEQFF
TRBD2	NA	TRBV2	TRBJ2-3	TGTGCCACCGACGGGGGGGAGGGTAAGCGGAGCACAGATACGCAGTATTTT	CATDGGEGKRSTDTQYF
NA	few	TRBV30	TRBJ1-2	TGTGCCTGGAGGGGCTACGGAGGCTACACCTTC	CAWRGYGGYTF
NA	once	TRBV5-6	TRBJ1-5	TGTGCCAGCCCCCGGAGTGAGGAGAAGGGGCTGGGCAATCAGCCCCAGCATTTT	CASPRSEEKGLGNQPQHF
TRBD2	NA	TRBV28	TRBJ2-7	TGTGCCAGCCGCCAGTTTGCCATTCGAGGGAGGGCGGGACGTTACGAGCAGTACTTC	CASRQFAIRGRAGRYEQYF
TRBD2	NA	TRBV4-2	TRBJ2-1	TGTGCCAGCAGCCAAGTGACTAGCGGGAACAATGAGCAGTTCTTC	CASSQVTSGNNEQFF
NA	NA	TRBV4-2	TRBJ1-1	TGTGCCAGCAGCCTCGGCGGGGGGAACACTGAAGCTTTCTTT	CASSLGGGNTEAFF
NA	NA	TRBV14	TRBJ2-7	TGTGCCAGCAGCCAAGGTCAGGCAAACGGGCAGTACTTC	CASSQGQANGQYF
NA	NA	TRBV5-4	TRBJ2-7	TGTGCCAGCACCCCCTCCGGAGGACTGGGAACCTACGAGCAGTACTTC	CASTPSGGLGTYEQYF
TRBD2	once	TRBV15	TRBJ2-3	TGTGCCACCAAACGGGGGGAGTTAACAGATACGCAGTATTTT	CATKRGELTDTQYF
TRBD1	NA	TRBV6-5	TRBJ2-1	TGTGCCAGCAGTTACTCCGGGACAGGCCCCTTTAATGAGCAGTTCTTC	CASSYSGTGPFNEQFF
NA	NA	TRBV5-1	TRBJ1-4	TGCGCCAGCAGGTCCGCAACTAATGAAAAACTGTTTTTT	CASRSATNEKLFF
NA	NA	TRBV19	TRBJ1-2	TGTGCCAGTAATCGGGGGTCCTATGGCTACACCTTC	CASNRGSYGYTF
TRBD1	few	TRBV7-9	TRBJ1-5	TGTGCCAGCAGCTTAGGACAGGGGGCCTACAATCAGCCCCAGCATTTT	CASSLGQGAYNQPQHF
TRBD2	NA	TRBV11-2	TRBJ2-3	TGTGCCAGCAGCTTAGATACCGAGCGGGATTGGGTCACAGATACGCAGTATTTT	CASSLDTERDWVTDTQYF
NA	NA	TRBV27	TRBJ2-7	TGTGCCAGCAGTTTCGCCGGGAGAGGATCCTACGAGCAGTACTTC	CASSFAGRGSYEQYF
NA	NA	TRBV27	TRBJ2-7	TGTGCCAGCAGTTTATCGAATCAGTGGGGGACAAGGACCTACGAGCAGTACTTC	CASSLSNQWGTRTYEQYF